This T cell receptor (beta chain) originates from a study of T cell changes during pregnancy in multiple sclerosis. There are 16 residues in the CDR3. The germline CDR1 and CDR2 sequences are LNHDA and SQIVND (reference sequence). V lost 4 bases and J lost 4; bases outside the gene matches: 12. Repertoires were generated with immunoSEQ multiplex PCR, while TCRdb's copy carries only in-frame clones and drops some. The sample holds 80,000 to 100,000 clones, roughly 92% seen once. This clone has a single count. Sequencing used peripheral blood, obtained in the first trimester of pregnancy. The chain links TRBV19 to TRBJ1-2, with 7 bases aligning to TRBD1. The receptor's source is a female donor with multiple sclerosis, enrolled in a pregnancy study. The CDR3 spells CASSTAPTGIGYGYTF. CDR3 nucleotides: TGTGCCAGTAGTACCGCCCCGACAGGGATCGGCTATGGCTACACCTTC.